Listed below are T cell receptor beta chains from one sample, sequenced in a study of T cell repertoires in cytomegalovirus infection. TCRdb redid the calling of the reads with MiXCR, one entry per CDR3 protein. In the table there are 270,000 or so distinct CDR3 sequences, 15% to 20% of which are singletons. Sequencing was performed on CD8+ T cells from PBMCs. The source of these receptors is a human donor in good health (CMV status not recorded). Some clones in this sample may be carry-over from other donors' samples. Both conserved end residues are part of each CDR3. D genes are given only for firm matches. Clone size is given for some rows only: seen once, a few or many times, or a class if the clone is expanded.

D: TRBD1
size: NA
V: TRBV7-9
J: TRBJ1-2
DNA: TGTGCCAGCAGCAAACTCGCACAGGGGTTTCACTATGGCTACACCTTC
CDR3: CASSKLAQGFHYGYTF

D: NA
size: few
V: TRBV5-4
J: TRBJ2-3
DNA: TGTGCCAGCAGCCCCGAGGGACCAGGCACAGATACGCAGTATTTT
CDR3: CASSPEGPGTDTQYF

D: TRBD2
size: many
V: TRBV11-2
J: TRBJ2-7
DNA: TGTGCCAGCAGCCGGGGACTAGCGAGTGAGCAGTACTTC
CDR3: CASSRGLASEQYF

D: NA
size: NA
V: TRBV20-1
J: TRBJ2-7
DNA: TGCAGTGCTAGAGAGTCGGGCAGGGACGAGCAGTACTTC
CDR3: CSARESGRDEQYF

D: NA
size: many
V: TRBV6-5
J: TRBJ2-7
DNA: TGTGCCAGCAGTTACGGCGGGGACTCCTACGAGCAGTACTTC
CDR3: CASSYGGDSYEQYF

D: NA
size: NA
V: TRBV29-1
J: TRBJ2-7
DNA: TGCAGCGTTGGGGGGTCGCGAGGGGACGAGCAGTACTTC
CDR3: CSVGGSRGDEQYF

D: NA
size: NA
V: TRBV7-6
J: TRBJ2-5
DNA: TGTGCTAGCAGCTTCCCCGGGAGCCAAGAGACCCAGTACTTC
CDR3: CASSFPGSQETQYF

D: NA
size: few
V: TRBV6-2/TRBV6-3
J: TRBJ2-7
DNA: TGTGCCAGCAGTTACTCGGGATGGGACCACGAGCAGTACTTC
CDR3: CASSYSGWDHEQYF

D: NA
size: NA
V: TRBV29-1
J: TRBJ1-2
DNA: TGCAGCGTCCTCCATCAGGGTGATGGCTACACCTTC
CDR3: CSVLHQGDGYTF

D: TRBD2
size: few
V: TRBV6-2/TRBV6-3
J: TRBJ2-2
DNA: TGTGCCAGCAGCGAGGGACTAGCGGGGACGGGCGGGGAGCTGTTTTTT
CDR3: CASSEGLAGTGGELFF

D: NA
size: many
V: TRBV7-2
J: TRBJ2-3
DNA: TGTGCCAGCAGCTTGAATCGGGGGATCTACACAGATACGCAGTATTTT
CDR3: CASSLNRGIYTDTQYF

D: TRBD1
size: few
V: TRBV7-9
J: TRBJ2-1
DNA: TGTGCCAGCAGCTTAGCCAATAGACCGGGACAGGGTCCAATTCATGAGCAGTTCTTC
CDR3: CASSLANRPGQGPIHEQFF

D: TRBD1
size: many
V: TRBV7-8
J: TRBJ2-3
DNA: TGTGCCAGCAGCAAGTGGGACAGGGGCTCCACAGATACGCAGTATTTT
CDR3: CASSKWDRGSTDTQYF

D: TRBD1
size: many
V: TRBV6-5
J: TRBJ1-6
DNA: TGTGCCAGCAGTTACTCGGTGACAGGGAATAATTCACCCCTCCACTTT
CDR3: CASSYSVTGNNSPLHF

D: TRBD2
size: NA
V: TRBV6-1
J: TRBJ2-1
DNA: TGTGCCAGCAACAGAGTCAGAGCGGGGGGGGACAATGAGCAGTTCTTC
CDR3: CASNRVRAGGDNEQFF

D: NA
size: few
V: TRBV9
J: TRBJ2-1
DNA: TGTGCCAGCAGCAGCGTCCCATACAATGAGCAGTTCTTC
CDR3: CASSSVPYNEQFF

D: TRBD2
size: few
V: TRBV11-2
J: TRBJ2-5
DNA: TGTGCCAGCAGCTCGACTAGCGGGGGCTCTTGGGGTGAGACCCAGTACTTC
CDR3: CASSSTSGGSWGETQYF

D: NA
size: NA
V: TRBV28
J: TRBJ1-1
DNA: TGTGCCAGCAGATTGACGGGGATGAACACTGAAGCTTTCTTT
CDR3: CASRLTGMNTEAFF

D: NA
size: NA
V: TRBV7-8
J: TRBJ2-1
DNA: TGTGCCAGCAGCCTAAGGGGCTATGAGCAGTTCTTC
CDR3: CASSLRGYEQFF

D: NA
size: few
V: TRBV5-6
J: TRBJ2-4
DNA: TGTGCCAGCAGCTTGAAGGGATTGAACATTCAGTACTTC
CDR3: CASSLKGLNIQYF

D: TRBD1
size: NA
V: TRBV7-2
J: TRBJ2-7
DNA: TGTGCCAGCAGCTTAGCCGGCCCGGGACAGGGGGCCTTGGGCGAGCAGTACTTC
CDR3: CASSLAGPGQGALGEQYF

D: TRBD2
size: few
V: TRBV29-1
J: TRBJ2-1
DNA: TGCAGCGTTGAGACGCGGGGGGATTACAATGAGCAGTTCTTC
CDR3: CSVETRGDYNEQFF

D: TRBD1
size: NA
V: TRBV6-2/TRBV6-3
J: TRBJ1-1
DNA: TGTGCCAGCAAAGTGAAATCAGGGGGCGAGATCACTGAAGCTTTCTTT
CDR3: CASKVKSGGEITEAFF

D: TRBD2
size: NA
V: TRBV20-1
J: TRBJ2-3
DNA: TGCAGTGCTAGAGACCCTAGACTAGCGGGGGGACCGTATACAGATACGCAGTATTTT
CDR3: CSARDPRLAGGPYTDTQYF

D: NA
size: NA
V: TRBV5-6
J: TRBJ2-5
DNA: TGTGCCAGCAGCTTGGGCTGGGGCCAAGAGACCCAGTACTTC
CDR3: CASSLGWGQETQYF

D: NA
size: many
V: TRBV6-2/TRBV6-3
J: TRBJ1-1
DNA: TGTGCCAGCAGTTACTCGGATCAGGCCACTGAAGCTTTCTTT
CDR3: CASSYSDQATEAFF

D: NA
size: NA
V: TRBV2
J: TRBJ2-1
DNA: TGTGCCAGCAGCCATTCCGGGACAAGCTCCTACAATGAGCAGTTCTTC
CDR3: CASSHSGTSSYNEQFF

D: TRBD2
size: NA
V: TRBV6-6
J: TRBJ2-3
DNA: TGTGCCAGCAGCTGGGGACTAGCGGATAGCACAGATACGCAGTATTTT
CDR3: CASSWGLADSTDTQYF

D: TRBD1
size: NA
V: TRBV7-2
J: TRBJ2-7
DNA: TGTGCCAGCAGCTTAGCTTCAGGGGGTAATAACGAGCAGTACTTC
CDR3: CASSLASGGNNEQYF

D: NA
size: many
V: TRBV7-2
J: TRBJ1-2
DNA: TGTGCCTTAGGTTATCCGGGACGCACTAACTATGGCTACACCTTC
CDR3: CALGYPGRTNYGYTF

D: NA
size: NA
V: TRBV7-9
J: TRBJ2-2
DNA: TGTGCCAGCGATCACAACAACACCGGGGAGCTGTTTTTT
CDR3: CASDHNNTGELFF

D: NA
size: NA
V: TRBV20-1
J: TRBJ2-7
DNA: TGCAGGAGTTTCTACGAGCAGTACTTC
CDR3: CRSFYEQYF

D: NA
size: few
V: TRBV4-1
J: TRBJ2-5
DNA: TGCGCCAGCAGCCAAGATATTAATCTGCAAGGGACCCAGTACTTC
CDR3: CASSQDINLQGTQYF

D: NA
size: NA
V: TRBV7-6
J: TRBJ2-7
DNA: TGTGCCAGCAGCCCCGGGACGGCACCGTTTGGCGAGCAGTACTTC
CDR3: CASSPGTAPFGEQYF

D: TRBD2
size: many
V: TRBV19
J: TRBJ2-1
DNA: TGTGCCAGGAAAACGGGGGGACCTCTCTACAATGAGCAGTTCTTC
CDR3: CARKTGGPLYNEQFF

D: TRBD2
size: few
V: TRBV6-5
J: TRBJ2-3
DNA: TGTGCCAGCAGTTACGGCTCTGTAGCGGGGGGGCATTATGGCACAGATACGCAGTATTTT
CDR3: CASSYGSVAGGHYGTDTQYF

D: NA
size: NA
V: TRBV11-3
J: TRBJ2-1
DNA: TGTGCCAGCAGCAGGGACACGTCCCCCTTCAATGAGCAGTTCTTC
CDR3: CASSRDTSPFNEQFF

D: TRBD1
size: few
V: TRBV7-8
J: TRBJ1-1
DNA: TGTGCCAGCAGCTCGGCTTTGGGACAGCGGGCTTTCTTT
CDR3: CASSSALGQRAFF

D: NA
size: few
V: TRBV29-1
J: TRBJ2-1
DNA: TGCAGCGTTGAAGTGGGAATCTTTAATGAGCAGTTCTTC
CDR3: CSVEVGIFNEQFF

D: NA
size: NA
V: TRBV12-3/TRBV12-4
J: TRBJ1-1
DNA: TGTGCCAGCAGTTTAGCGACAGGAGTCACTGAAGCTTTCTTT
CDR3: CASSLATGVTEAFF

D: NA
size: NA
V: TRBV20-1
J: TRBJ2-1
DNA: TGCAGTGCTAGCCCTGGCGGGCGGGGATCCTACAATGAGCAGTTCTTC
CDR3: CSASPGGRGSYNEQFF

D: TRBD1
size: many
V: TRBV7-6
J: TRBJ2-7
DNA: TGTGCCAGCAGCCCTGGACAGGGGGTGAGCTCCTACGAGCAGTACTTC
CDR3: CASSPGQGVSSYEQYF

D: NA
size: NA
V: TRBV2
J: TRBJ2-2
DNA: TGTGCCAGCATGGTTCAGAGCCGCCCGGGGGGGGAGCTGTTTTTT
CDR3: CASMVQSRPGGELFF

D: NA
size: many
V: TRBV11-2
J: TRBJ2-1
DNA: TGTGCCAGCAGCTTAGTAGCAAGTAGGTACGATGAGCAGTTCTTC
CDR3: CASSLVASRYDEQFF

D: TRBD2
size: many
V: TRBV6-5
J: TRBJ2-1
DNA: TGTGCCAGCAGTTACGGGGCGGTCGGGGGGGGCTACAATGAGCAGTTCTTC
CDR3: CASSYGAVGGGYNEQFF